This T cell receptor (beta chain) was identified in a study of blood T cell repertoires in COVID-19. Study-level background: PBMCs, B-cell-depleted T cells, or T cells were the source of the cDNA or gDNA that made up the material.

Per the study methods: Estimated nucleated cell counts came from reference gene primer amplification. Only in-frame clones appear in the TCRdb table, and some are missing; sequencing was by immunoSEQ multiplex PCR. The DNA was the basis for D and trimming; V, J and clone size are from that table. The sample has 95,000 to 150,000 clones; 82% are singletons. The V and J ends lost 0 bases and 2 bases respectively, with 7 bases between them. Germline CDR1 and CDR2: LGHNA and YSLEER. This CDR3 is built from 14 residues. Sequencing input: peripheral blood. The sequence was collected from a woman between 65 and 79 years old with acute or convalescent COVID-19. V is TRBV4-3 and J is TRBJ1-2; D remains ambiguous. CDR3 DNA sequence: TGCGCCAGCAGCCAAGATGACGGGAACTATGGCTACACCTTC. This sequence encodes CASSQDDGNYGYTF.